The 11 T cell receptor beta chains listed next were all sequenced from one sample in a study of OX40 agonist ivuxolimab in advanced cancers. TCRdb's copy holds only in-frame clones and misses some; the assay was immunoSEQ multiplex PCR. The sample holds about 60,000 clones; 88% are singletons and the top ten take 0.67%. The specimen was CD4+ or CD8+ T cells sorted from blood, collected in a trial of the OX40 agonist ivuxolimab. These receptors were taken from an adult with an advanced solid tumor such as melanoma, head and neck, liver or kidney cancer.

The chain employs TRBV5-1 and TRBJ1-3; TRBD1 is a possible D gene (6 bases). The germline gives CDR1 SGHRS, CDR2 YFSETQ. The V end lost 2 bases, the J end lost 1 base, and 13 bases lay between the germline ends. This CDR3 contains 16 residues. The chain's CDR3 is CASSLQGGHSGNTIYF. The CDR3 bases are TGCGCCAGCAGCTTACAGGGCGGACATTCTGGAAACACCATATATTTT.

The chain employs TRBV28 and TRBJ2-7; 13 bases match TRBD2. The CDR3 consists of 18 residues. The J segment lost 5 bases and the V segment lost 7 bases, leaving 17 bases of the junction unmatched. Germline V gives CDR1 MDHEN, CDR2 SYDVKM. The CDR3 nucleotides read TGTGCCAGCACCAAAGGTGGACTAGCGGGAGTTGGTGCGGACGAGCAGTACTTC. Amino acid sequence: CASTKGGLAGVGADEQYF.

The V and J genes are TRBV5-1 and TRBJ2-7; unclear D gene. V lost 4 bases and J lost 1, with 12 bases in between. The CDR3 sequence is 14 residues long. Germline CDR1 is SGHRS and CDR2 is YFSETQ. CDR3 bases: TGCGCCAGCAGCACCTCCAGTGGTTCCTACGAGCAGTACTTC. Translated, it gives CASSTSSGSYEQYF.

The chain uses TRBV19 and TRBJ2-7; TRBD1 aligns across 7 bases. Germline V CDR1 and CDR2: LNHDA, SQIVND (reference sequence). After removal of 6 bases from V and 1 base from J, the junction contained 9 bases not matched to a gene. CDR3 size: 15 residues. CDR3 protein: CASRPSQGYSYEQYF. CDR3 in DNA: TGTGCCAGTAGGCCCTCACAGGGGTATTCCTACGAGCAGTACTTC.

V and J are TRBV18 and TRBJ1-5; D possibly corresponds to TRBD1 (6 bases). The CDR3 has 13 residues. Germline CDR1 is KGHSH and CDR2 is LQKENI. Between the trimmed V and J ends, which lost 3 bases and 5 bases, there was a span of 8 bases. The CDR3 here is CASSPNRDQPQHF. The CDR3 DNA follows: TGTGCCAGCTCACCCAACAGGGATCAGCCCCAGCATTTT. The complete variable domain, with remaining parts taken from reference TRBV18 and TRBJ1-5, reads NAGVMQNPRHLVRRRGQEARLRCSPMKGHSHVYWYRQLPEEGLKFMVYLQKENIIDESGMPKERFSAEFPKEGPSILRIQQVVRGDSAAYFCASSPNRDQPQHFGDGTRLSIL.

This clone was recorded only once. The CDR3 sequence is CASSPRQGWASTGELFF. CDR3 sequence (DNA): TGCGCCAGCAGCCCAAGACAGGGCTGGGCAAGTACCGGGGAGCTGTTTTTT. This chain connects TRBV5-1 to TRBJ2-2; the match to TRBD1 covers 7 bases. The V and J ends lost 4 bases and 5 bases, in that order; junction bases with no gene match: 14. Germline lookup yields CDR1 SGHRS and CDR2 YFSETQ. CDR3 length: 17 amino acids.

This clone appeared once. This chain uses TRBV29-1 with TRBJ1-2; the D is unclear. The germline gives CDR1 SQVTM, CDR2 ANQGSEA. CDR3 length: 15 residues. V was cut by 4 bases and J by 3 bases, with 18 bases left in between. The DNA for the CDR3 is TGCAGCGTTGCCCCCCGAGGGATTTACGACTATGGCTACACCTTC. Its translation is CSVAPRGIYDYGYTF.

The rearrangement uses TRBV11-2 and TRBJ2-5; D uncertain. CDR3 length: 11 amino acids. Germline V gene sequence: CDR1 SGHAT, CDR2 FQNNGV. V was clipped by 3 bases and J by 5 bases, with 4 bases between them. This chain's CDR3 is CASSFGETQYF. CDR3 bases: TGTGCCAGCAGCTTTGGTGAGACCCAGTACTTC.

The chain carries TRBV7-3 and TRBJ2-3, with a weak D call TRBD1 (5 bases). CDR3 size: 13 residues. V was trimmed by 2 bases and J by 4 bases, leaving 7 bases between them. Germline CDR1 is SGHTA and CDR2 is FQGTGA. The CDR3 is CASSLLGADTQYF. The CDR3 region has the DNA TGTGCCAGCAGCTTACTAGGGGCAGATACGCAGTATTTT.

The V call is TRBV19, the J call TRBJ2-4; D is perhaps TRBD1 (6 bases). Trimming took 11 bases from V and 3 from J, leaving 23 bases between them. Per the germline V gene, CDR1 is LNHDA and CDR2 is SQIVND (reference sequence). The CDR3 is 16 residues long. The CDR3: CASSGGRKTGKNIQYF. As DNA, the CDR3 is TGTGCCTCATCGGGCGGGCGGAAGACAGGCAAAAACATTCAGTACTTC.

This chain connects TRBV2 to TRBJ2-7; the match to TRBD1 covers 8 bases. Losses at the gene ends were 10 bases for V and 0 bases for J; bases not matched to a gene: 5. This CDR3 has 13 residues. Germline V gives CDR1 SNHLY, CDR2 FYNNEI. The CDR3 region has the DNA TGTGCCACCCACAGGGGGATCTCCTACGAGCAGTACTTC. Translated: CATHRGISYEQYF.